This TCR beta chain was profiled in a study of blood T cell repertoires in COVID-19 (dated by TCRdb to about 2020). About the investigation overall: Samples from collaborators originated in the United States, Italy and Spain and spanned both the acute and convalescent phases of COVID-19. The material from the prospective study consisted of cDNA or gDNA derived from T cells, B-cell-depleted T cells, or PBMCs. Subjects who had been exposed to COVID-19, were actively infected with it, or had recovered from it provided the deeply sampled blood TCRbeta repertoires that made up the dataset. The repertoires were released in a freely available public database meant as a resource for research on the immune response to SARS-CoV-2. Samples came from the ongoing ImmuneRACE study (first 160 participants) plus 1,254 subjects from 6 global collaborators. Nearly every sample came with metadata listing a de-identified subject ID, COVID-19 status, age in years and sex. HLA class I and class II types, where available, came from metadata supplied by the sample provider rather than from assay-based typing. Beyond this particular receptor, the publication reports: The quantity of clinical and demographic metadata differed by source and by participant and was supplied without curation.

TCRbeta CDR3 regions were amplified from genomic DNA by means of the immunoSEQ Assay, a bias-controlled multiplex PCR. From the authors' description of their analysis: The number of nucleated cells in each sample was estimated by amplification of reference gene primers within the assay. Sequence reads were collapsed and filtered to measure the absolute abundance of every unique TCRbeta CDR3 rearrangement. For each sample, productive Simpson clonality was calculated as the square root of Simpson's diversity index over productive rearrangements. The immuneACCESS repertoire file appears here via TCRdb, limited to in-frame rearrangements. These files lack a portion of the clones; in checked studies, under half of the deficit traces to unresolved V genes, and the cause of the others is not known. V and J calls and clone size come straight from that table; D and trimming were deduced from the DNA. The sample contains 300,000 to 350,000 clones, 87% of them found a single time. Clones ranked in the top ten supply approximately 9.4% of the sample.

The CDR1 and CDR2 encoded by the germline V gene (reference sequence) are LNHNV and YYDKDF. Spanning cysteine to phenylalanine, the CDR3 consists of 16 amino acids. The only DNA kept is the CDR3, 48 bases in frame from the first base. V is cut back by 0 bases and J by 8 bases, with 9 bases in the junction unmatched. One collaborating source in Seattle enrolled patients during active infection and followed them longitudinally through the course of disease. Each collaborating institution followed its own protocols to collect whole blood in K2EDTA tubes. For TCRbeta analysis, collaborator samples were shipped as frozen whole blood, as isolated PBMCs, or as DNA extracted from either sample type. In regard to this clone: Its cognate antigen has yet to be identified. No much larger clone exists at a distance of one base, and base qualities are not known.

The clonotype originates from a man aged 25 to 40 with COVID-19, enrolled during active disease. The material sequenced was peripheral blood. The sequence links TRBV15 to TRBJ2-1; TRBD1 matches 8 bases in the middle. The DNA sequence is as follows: TGTGCCACCAGCAGAGATAGACGACAGGGGTCCCATGAGCAGTTCTTC. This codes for CATSRDRRQGSHEQFF.